A selection of T cell receptor beta chains follows, all from one sample in a study of shared clonotypes between healthy human individuals. Sequencing used immunoSEQ multiplex PCR; TCRdb keeps in-frame clones, though not all of them. The sample contains about 490,000 clones, 79% of which appear only once. The source material was PBMCs. Receptors originate from a woman aged 40 to 49 in good health. Some clones in this sample may be carry-over from other donors' samples. CDR3s include the opening cysteine and the closing phenylalanine or tryptophan. D genes are given only for firm matches. Not all rows give a size; the values are once, few, many and, for expanded clones, a class.

J gene: TRBJ2-1; clone size: many; D gene: -; V gene: TRBV7-9; CDR3 protein: CASSLEGAAPYNEQFF; CDR3 DNA: TGTGCCAGCAGCTTAGAAGGAGCGGCGCCCTACAATGAGCAGTTCTTC
J gene: TRBJ2-1; clone size: -; D gene: -; V gene: TRBV7-3; CDR3 protein: CASSLRPDEQFF; CDR3 DNA: TGTGCCAGCAGCTTAAGGCCCGATGAGCAGTTCTTC
J gene: TRBJ2-3; clone size: -; D gene: -; V gene: TRBV6-5; CDR3 protein: CASTPATSTDTQYF; CDR3 DNA: TGTGCCAGCACTCCGGCCACTAGCACAGATACGCAGTATTTT
J gene: TRBJ1-5; clone size: -; D gene: -; V gene: TRBV4-1; CDR3 protein: CASSQGRAGNQPQHF; CDR3 DNA: TGCGCCAGCAGCCAAGGGCGGGCAGGCAATCAGCCCCAGCATTTT
J gene: TRBJ2-2; clone size: -; D gene: TRBD2; V gene: TRBV4-2; CDR3 protein: CASSQDTLAGGGNTGELFF; CDR3 DNA: TGTGCCAGCAGCCAAGATACCCTAGCGGGAGGGGGAAACACCGGGGAGCTGTTTTTT
J gene: TRBJ1-1; clone size: once; D gene: -; V gene: TRBV2; CDR3 protein: CASSEQGWAFF; CDR3 DNA: TGTGCCAGCAGTGAACAGGGGTGGGCTTTCTTT
J gene: TRBJ2-7; clone size: -; D gene: -; V gene: TRBV30; CDR3 protein: CAWRGGQRTEQYF; CDR3 DNA: TGTGCCTGGAGGGGAGGCCAAAGGACCGAGCAGTACTTC
J gene: TRBJ2-3; clone size: few; D gene: TRBD2; V gene: TRBV4-2; CDR3 protein: CASSPLAGGPDTQYF; CDR3 DNA: TGTGCCAGCAGCCCCCTAGCGGGAGGACCAGATACGCAGTATTTT
J gene: TRBJ1-1; clone size: -; D gene: TRBD1; V gene: TRBV5-6; CDR3 protein: CASSPGDRVNTEAFF; CDR3 DNA: TGTGCCAGCAGCCCGGGGGACAGGGTGAACACTGAAGCTTTCTTT
J gene: TRBJ2-7; clone size: -; D gene: -; V gene: TRBV5-6; CDR3 protein: CASSWSLSGNSYEQYF; CDR3 DNA: TGTGCCAGCAGCTGGTCGTTGTCGGGAAACTCCTACGAGCAGTACTTC
J gene: TRBJ2-1; clone size: many; D gene: TRBD2; V gene: TRBV9; CDR3 protein: CASSVEGGRGNEQFF; CDR3 DNA: TGTGCCAGCAGCGTAGAAGGCGGGAGAGGTAATGAGCAGTTCTTC
J gene: TRBJ2-1; clone size: -; D gene: -; V gene: TRBV21-1; CDR3 protein: CASSKKGRSGQGDNEQFF; CDR3 DNA: TGTGCCAGCAGCAAAAAAGGCCGTTCTGGACAGGGGGACAATGAGCAGTTCTTC
J gene: TRBJ1-2; clone size: -; D gene: -; V gene: TRBV28; CDR3 protein: CASSLSEGNYGYTF; CDR3 DNA: TGTGCCAGCAGTTTATCGGAGGGCAACTATGGCTACACCTTC
J gene: TRBJ1-1; clone size: -; D gene: -; V gene: TRBV14; CDR3 protein: CASSQQRSNTEAFF; CDR3 DNA: TGTGCCAGCAGCCAACAGAGGTCGAACACTGAAGCTTTCTTT
J gene: TRBJ2-7; clone size: -; D gene: TRBD1; V gene: TRBV7-9; CDR3 protein: CASSKDRGSYEQYF; CDR3 DNA: TGTGCCAGCAGCAAAGACAGGGGCTCCTACGAGCAGTACTTC
J gene: TRBJ2-4; clone size: -; D gene: -; V gene: TRBV29-1; CDR3 protein: CSVGGQWDIQYF; CDR3 DNA: TGCAGCGTTGGAGGGCAGTGGGACATTCAGTACTTC
J gene: TRBJ2-5; clone size: few; D gene: -; V gene: TRBV2; CDR3 protein: CASSEALGQQYF; CDR3 DNA: TGTGCCAGCAGTGAAGCGCTCGGACAGCAGTACTTC
J gene: TRBJ2-2; clone size: once; D gene: TRBD1; V gene: TRBV5-6; CDR3 protein: CASSRDRTGELFF; CDR3 DNA: TGTGCCAGCAGCCGGGACAGGACCGGGGAGCTGTTTTTT
J gene: TRBJ2-1; clone size: -; D gene: -; V gene: TRBV14; CDR3 protein: CASSQDLGSEQFF; CDR3 DNA: TGTGCCAGCAGCCAAGATTTGGGAAGTGAGCAGTTCTTC
J gene: TRBJ2-3; clone size: -; D gene: TRBD2; V gene: TRBV28; CDR3 protein: CASSLWIAGGGTQYF; CDR3 DNA: TGTGCCAGCAGTTTATGGATAGCGGGAGGTGGTACGCAGTATTTT
J gene: TRBJ2-7; clone size: few; D gene: TRBD2; V gene: TRBV7-2; CDR3 protein: CASSLRTSGRYEQYF; CDR3 DNA: TGTGCCAGCAGCTTAAGGACTAGCGGGAGATACGAGCAGTACTTC
J gene: TRBJ2-7; clone size: many; D gene: -; V gene: TRBV7-8; CDR3 protein: CASSPRSRQELYEQYF; CDR3 DNA: TGTGCCAGCAGCCCAAGGTCGAGGCAAGAGCTCTACGAGCAGTACTTC
J gene: TRBJ1-2; clone size: -; D gene: -; V gene: TRBV4-2; CDR3 protein: CASSQDVGGYGYTF; CDR3 DNA: TGTGCCAGCAGCCAAGATGTAGGGGGCTATGGCTACACCTTC
J gene: TRBJ2-1; clone size: -; D gene: TRBD2; V gene: TRBV7-9; CDR3 protein: CASSFLAVVNNEQFF; CDR3 DNA: TGTGCCAGCAGCTTTCTAGCGGTCGTTAACAATGAGCAGTTCTTC
J gene: TRBJ2-7; clone size: -; D gene: TRBD2; V gene: TRBV6-1; CDR3 protein: CASSEGLETYEQYF; CDR3 DNA: TGTGCCAGCAGTGAGGGACTAGAAACCTACGAGCAGTACTTC
J gene: TRBJ2-3; clone size: -; D gene: TRBD1; V gene: TRBV7-8; CDR3 protein: CASSRYRDSRTDTQYF; CDR3 DNA: TGTGCCAGCAGCCGATACCGGGACAGCCGCACAGATACGCAGTATTTT
J gene: TRBJ2-2; clone size: many; D gene: -; V gene: TRBV13; CDR3 protein: CASIGGKDSSNTGELFF; CDR3 DNA: TGTGCCAGCATTGGGGGAAAGGACAGTTCGAACACCGGGGAGCTGTTTTTT
J gene: TRBJ2-7; clone size: -; D gene: -; V gene: TRBV6-5; CDR3 protein: CASSYSRLQSSYEQYF; CDR3 DNA: TGTGCCAGCAGTTACTCGAGGCTCCAAAGCTCCTACGAGCAGTACTTC
J gene: TRBJ1-2; clone size: -; D gene: TRBD1; V gene: TRBV5-1; CDR3 protein: CASSLGQGLGGYTF; CDR3 DNA: TGCGCCAGCAGCTTGGGACAGGGTCTGGGCGGCTACACCTTC
J gene: TRBJ2-5; clone size: -; D gene: TRBD2; V gene: TRBV19; CDR3 protein: CASISSGSRETQYF; CDR3 DNA: TGTGCCAGTATCTCTAGCGGGAGTAGGGAGACCCAGTACTTC
J gene: TRBJ2-1; clone size: once; D gene: TRBD2; V gene: TRBV6-1; CDR3 protein: CASSVTSGRAGEQFF; CDR3 DNA: TGTGCCAGCAGTGTCACTAGCGGGAGGGCCGGTGAGCAGTTCTTC
J gene: TRBJ2-7; clone size: -; D gene: -; V gene: TRBV10-3; CDR3 protein: CAISESRDRYEQYF; CDR3 DNA: TGTGCCATCAGTGAGTCACGGGACCGCTACGAGCAGTACTTC
J gene: TRBJ2-2; clone size: -; D gene: -; V gene: TRBV28; CDR3 protein: CASSFSRAGGGELFF; CDR3 DNA: TGTGCCAGCAGTTTTTCCAGGGCCGGTGGCGGGGAGCTGTTTTTT
J gene: TRBJ1-5; clone size: -; D gene: TRBD1; V gene: TRBV28; CDR3 protein: CASSGRTGRSQPQHF; CDR3 DNA: TGTGCCAGCAGTGGCCGGACAGGGCGTTCTCAGCCCCAGCATTTT
J gene: TRBJ1-5; clone size: -; D gene: -; V gene: TRBV14; CDR3 protein: CASSQVGVSNQPQHF; CDR3 DNA: TGTGCCAGCAGCCAAGTAGGGGTTAGCAATCAGCCCCAGCATTTT
J gene: TRBJ2-1; clone size: -; D gene: TRBD2; V gene: TRBV5-1; CDR3 protein: CASSLQGLGYNEQFF; CDR3 DNA: TGCGCCAGCAGCTTGCAGGGACTAGGGTACAATGAGCAGTTCTTC